This T cell receptor (beta chain) stems from a study of blood T cell repertoires in COVID-19. TCRdb keeps only in-frame clones here, not all; method: immunoSEQ multiplex PCR. The sample includes some 200,000 clones, less than 90% of them seen just once. There are 11 residues in the CDR3. Germline-derived CDR1 and CDR2 are MNHEY and SVGAGI. The V gene lost 8 bases and the J gene lost 6 bases, with 8 bases spanning the gap. The TCR sequence derives from a woman between 40 and 50 years old with acute or convalescent COVID-19. The rearrangement uses TRBV6-5 and TRBJ2-1; D call uncertain. Sequenced sample: peripheral blood. The CDR3 DNA reads as TGTGCCAGCCGCCGGTTCAATGAGCAGTTCTTC. It yields the protein CASRRFNEQFF.